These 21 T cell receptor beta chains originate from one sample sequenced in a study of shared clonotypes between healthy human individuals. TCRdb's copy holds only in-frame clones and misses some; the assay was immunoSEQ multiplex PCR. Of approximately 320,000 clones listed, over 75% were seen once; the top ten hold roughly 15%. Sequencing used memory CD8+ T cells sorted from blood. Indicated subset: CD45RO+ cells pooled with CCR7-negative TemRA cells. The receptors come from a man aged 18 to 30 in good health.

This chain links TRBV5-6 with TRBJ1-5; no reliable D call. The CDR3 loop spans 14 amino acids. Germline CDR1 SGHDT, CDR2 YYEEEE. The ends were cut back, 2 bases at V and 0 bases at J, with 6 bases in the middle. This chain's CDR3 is CASSLQYSNQPQHF. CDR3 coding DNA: TGTGCCAGCAGCTTACAGTATAGCAATCAGCCCCAGCATTTT.

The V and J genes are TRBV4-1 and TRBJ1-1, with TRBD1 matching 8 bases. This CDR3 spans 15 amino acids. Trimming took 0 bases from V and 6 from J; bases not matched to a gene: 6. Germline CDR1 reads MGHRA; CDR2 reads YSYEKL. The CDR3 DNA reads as TGCGCCAGCAGCCAAGATCGTACAGGGGGTTCTGAAGCTTTCTTT. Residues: CASSQDRTGGSEAFF.

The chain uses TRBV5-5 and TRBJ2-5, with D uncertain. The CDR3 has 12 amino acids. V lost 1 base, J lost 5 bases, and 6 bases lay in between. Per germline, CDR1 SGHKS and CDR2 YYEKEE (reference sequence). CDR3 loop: CASSLMVETQYF. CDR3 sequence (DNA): TGTGCCAGCAGCTTGATGGTCGAGACCCAGTACTTC.

This CDR3 is CASSLGIMNTEAFF. The CDR3 bases are TGTGCCAGCAGTCTGGGGATTATGAACACTGAAGCTTTCTTT. V is TRBV9 and J is TRBJ1-1, with D uncertain. This CDR3 comprises 14 residues. Trimming removed 5 bases at V and 0 bases at J, with 11 bases between. Germline assignment: CDR1 SGDLS and CDR2 YYNGEE.

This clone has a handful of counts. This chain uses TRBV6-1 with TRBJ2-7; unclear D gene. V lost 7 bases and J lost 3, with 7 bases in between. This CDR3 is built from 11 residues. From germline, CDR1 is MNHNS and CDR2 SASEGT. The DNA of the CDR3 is TGTGCCAGCACGGAGTTCTACGAGCAGTACTTC. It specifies CASTEFYEQYF.

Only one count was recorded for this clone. The CDR3 sequence: CASSLDSGGRVGYTF. CDR3 nucleotide sequence: TGTGCCAGCAGCTTAGATTCTGGGGGGAGAGTTGGCTACACCTTC. V is TRBV7-9 and J is TRBJ1-2; perhaps TRBD1 as D (5 bases). The V gene lost 1 base and the J gene lost 7 bases, with 16 bases spanning the gap. The CDR3 totals 15 residues. Germline CDR1 and CDR2: SEHNR and FQNEAQ (reference sequence). The full variable domain, rest sourced from reference TRBV7-9 and TRBJ1-2, is DTGVSQNPRHKITKRGQNVTFRCDPISEHNRLYWYRQTLGQGPEFLTYFQNEAQLEKSRLLSDRFSAERPKGSFSTLEIQRTEQGDSAMYLCASSLDSGGRVGYTFGSGTRLTVV.

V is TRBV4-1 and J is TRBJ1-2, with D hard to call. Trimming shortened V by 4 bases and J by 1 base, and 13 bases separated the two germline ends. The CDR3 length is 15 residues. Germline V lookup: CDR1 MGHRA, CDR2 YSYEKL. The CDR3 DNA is TGCGCCAGCAGCCCTATCGACACGGGTAACTATGGCTACACCTTC. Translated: CASSPIDTGNYGYTF.

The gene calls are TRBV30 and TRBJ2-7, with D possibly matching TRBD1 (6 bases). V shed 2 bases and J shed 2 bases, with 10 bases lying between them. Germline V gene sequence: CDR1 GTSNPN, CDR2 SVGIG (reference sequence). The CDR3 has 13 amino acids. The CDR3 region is CAWSIGQTYEQYF. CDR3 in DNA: TGTGCCTGGAGTATCGGACAGACCTACGAGCAGTACTTC.

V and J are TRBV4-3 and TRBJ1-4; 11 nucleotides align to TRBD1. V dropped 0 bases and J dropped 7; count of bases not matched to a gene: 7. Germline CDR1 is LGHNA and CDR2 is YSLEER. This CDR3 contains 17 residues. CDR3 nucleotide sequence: TGCGCCAGCAGCCAAGATTGGACAGGGGGCTGGTTTGAAAAACTGTTTTTT. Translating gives CASSQDWTGGWFEKLFF.

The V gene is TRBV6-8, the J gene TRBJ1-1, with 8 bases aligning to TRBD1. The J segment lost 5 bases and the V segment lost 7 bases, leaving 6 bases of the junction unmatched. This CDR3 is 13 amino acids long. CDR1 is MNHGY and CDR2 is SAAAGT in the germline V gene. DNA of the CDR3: TGTGCCAGCACCGAGGACAGGGTAACTGAAGCTTTCTTT. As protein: CASTEDRVTEAFF.

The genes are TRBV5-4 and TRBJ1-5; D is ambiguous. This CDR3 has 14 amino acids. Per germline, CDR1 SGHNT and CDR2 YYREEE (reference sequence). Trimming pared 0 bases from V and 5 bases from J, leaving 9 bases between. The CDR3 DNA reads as TGTGCCAGCAGCTTGGCGGCAGAGGATCAGCCCCAGCATTTT. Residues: CASSLAAEDQPQHF.

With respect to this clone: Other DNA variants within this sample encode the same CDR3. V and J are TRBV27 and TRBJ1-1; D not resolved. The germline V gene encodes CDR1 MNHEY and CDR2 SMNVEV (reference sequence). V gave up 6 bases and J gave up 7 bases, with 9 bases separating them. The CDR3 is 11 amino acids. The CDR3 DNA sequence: TGTGCCAGCAGGGCTCGGGGTGAAGCTTTCTTT. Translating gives CASRARGEAFF.

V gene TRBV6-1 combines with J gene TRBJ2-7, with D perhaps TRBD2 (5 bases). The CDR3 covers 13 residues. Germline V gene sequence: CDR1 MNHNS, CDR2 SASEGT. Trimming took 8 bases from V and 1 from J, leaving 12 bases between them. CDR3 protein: CASGGPGSYEQYF. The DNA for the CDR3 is TGTGCCAGCGGAGGTCCAGGTTCCTACGAGCAGTACTTC.

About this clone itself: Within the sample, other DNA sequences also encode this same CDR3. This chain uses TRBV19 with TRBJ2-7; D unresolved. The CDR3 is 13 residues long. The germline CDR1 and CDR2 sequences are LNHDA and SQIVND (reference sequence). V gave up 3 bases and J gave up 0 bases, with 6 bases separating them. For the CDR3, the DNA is TGTGCCAGTAGTATTGGGCCCTCCTACGAGCAGTACTTC. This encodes CASSIGPSYEQYF.

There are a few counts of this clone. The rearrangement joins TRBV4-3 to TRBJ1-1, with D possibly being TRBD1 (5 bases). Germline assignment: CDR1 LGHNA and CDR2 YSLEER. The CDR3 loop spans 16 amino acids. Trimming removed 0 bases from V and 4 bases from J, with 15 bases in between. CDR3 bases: TGCGCCAGCAGCCAAGATCTCGTTCTGGGGGGCACTGAAGCTTTCTTT. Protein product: CASSQDLVLGGTEAFF.

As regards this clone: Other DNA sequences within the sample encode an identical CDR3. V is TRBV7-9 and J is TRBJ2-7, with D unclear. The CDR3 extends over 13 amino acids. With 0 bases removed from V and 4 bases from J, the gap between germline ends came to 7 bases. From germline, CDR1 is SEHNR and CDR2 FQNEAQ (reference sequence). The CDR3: CASSLATGYEQYF. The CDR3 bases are TGTGCCAGCAGCTTAGCGACCGGGTACGAGCAGTACTTC. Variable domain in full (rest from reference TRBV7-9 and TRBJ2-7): DTGVSQNPRHKITKRGQNVTFRCDPISEHNRLYWYRQTLGQGPEFLTYFQNEAQLEKSRLLSDRFSAERPKGSFSTLEIQRTEQGDSAMYLCASSLATGYEQYFGPGTRLTVT.

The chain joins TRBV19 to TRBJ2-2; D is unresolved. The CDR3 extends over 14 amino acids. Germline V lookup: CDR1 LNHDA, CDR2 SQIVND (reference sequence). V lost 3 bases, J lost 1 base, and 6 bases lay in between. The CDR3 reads CASSIWENTGELFF. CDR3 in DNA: TGTGCCAGTAGTATCTGGGAGAACACCGGGGAGCTGTTTTTT.

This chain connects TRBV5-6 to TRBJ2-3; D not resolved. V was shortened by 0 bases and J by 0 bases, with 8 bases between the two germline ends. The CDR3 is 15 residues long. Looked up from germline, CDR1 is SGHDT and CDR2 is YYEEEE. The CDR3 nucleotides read TGTGCCAGCAGCTTGGAACTGGAAAGCACAGATACGCAGTATTTT. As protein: CASSLELESTDTQYF.

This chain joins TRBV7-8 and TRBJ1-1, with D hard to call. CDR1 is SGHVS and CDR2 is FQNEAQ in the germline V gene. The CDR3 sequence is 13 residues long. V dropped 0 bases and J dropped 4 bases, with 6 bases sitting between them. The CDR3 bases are TGTGCCAGCAGCTTAGCCCAGACCACTGAAGCTTTCTTT. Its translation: CASSLAQTTEAFF.

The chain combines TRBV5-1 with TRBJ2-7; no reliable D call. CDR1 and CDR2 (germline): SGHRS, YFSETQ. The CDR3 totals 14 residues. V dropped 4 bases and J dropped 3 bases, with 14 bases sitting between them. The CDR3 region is CASSEGRLSYEQYF. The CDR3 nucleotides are TGCGCCAGCAGCGAAGGCAGGCTGAGCTACGAGCAGTACTTC. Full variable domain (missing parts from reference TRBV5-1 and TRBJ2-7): KAGVTQTPRYLIKTRGQQVTLSCSPISGHRSVSWYQQTPGQGLQFLFEYFSETQRNKGNFPGRFSGRQFSNSRSEMNVSTLELGDSALYLCASSEGRLSYEQYFGPGTRLTVT.

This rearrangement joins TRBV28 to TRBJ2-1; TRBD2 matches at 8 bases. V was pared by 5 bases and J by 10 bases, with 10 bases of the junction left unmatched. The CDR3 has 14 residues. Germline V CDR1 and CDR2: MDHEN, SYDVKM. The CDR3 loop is CASSPGLALWEQFF. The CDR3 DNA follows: TGTGCCAGCAGTCCTGGACTAGCCCTATGGGAGCAGTTCTTC.